The sequence of this T cell receptor beta chain was determined in a study of blood T cell repertoires in COVID-19. Overall study: Specimens from acute and convalescent COVID-19 originated in the United States, Italy and Spain. From T cells, B-cell-depleted T cells, or PBMCs came the material, which was cDNA or gDNA.

Original handling: Reference gene primer amplification yielded estimated nucleated cell counts. Clones were read by immunoSEQ multiplex PCR, and TCRdb kept only the in-frame ones, dropping some. The DNA gave D and trimming, while V, J and clone size come from that table. This table holds around 400,000 clones, about 87% found once. It was during active infection that Seattle patients were enrolled and then longitudinally followed. This clone turned up a few times. An end of the junction does not agree with germline; a read error may underlie this. Germline CDR1 and CDR2: SGHNT and YYREEE (reference sequence). The CDR3 runs 17 residues.

The receptor's source is a woman under 40 with COVID-19, enrolled during active disease. This chain links TRBV5-4 with TRBJ2-2; 9 bases match TRBD2. Material: peripheral blood. CDR3 loop: CASSPTAGGRNNGELFF. As DNA, the CDR3 is TGTGCCAGCAGCCCCACGGCGGGAGGGCGGAACAACGGGGAGCTGTTTTTT.